One sample yielded the 12 T cell receptor beta chains listed below, sequenced in a study of neurological immune-mediated disorders. Using its own MiXCR run on the 5' RACE reads, TCRdb lists one record per CDR3 protein. The profile shows more than 50,000 distinct CDR3 sequences, 7% to 10% of them singletons. Specified time point: longitudinal time-point 3. Sequencing used PBMCs. Source of these receptors: a middle-aged woman in good health.

This clonotype has ten or more counts. Written as DNA, the CDR3 is TGTGCCAGCAGCTTCGGGGGAACTGAAGCTTTCTTT. Its protein is CASSFGGTEAFF. The chain carries TRBV12-3 or TRBV12-4 and TRBJ1-1; D might be TRBD1 (5 bases). V was pared by 6 bases and J by 5 bases, with 10 bases between. The CDR3 runs to 12 residues.

The table lists this clonotype with a count of one. This chain joins TRBV6-6 and TRBJ2-3, with D tentatively TRBD2 (6 bases). With 2 bases removed from V and 4 bases from J, the gap between germline ends came to 10 bases. Germline-derived CDR1 and CDR2 are MNHNY and SVGAGI (reference sequence). The CDR3 loop spans 14 amino acids. CDR3 nucleotides: TGTGCCAGCAGTTACGGGCGGGGAGCAGATACGCAGTATTTT. This encodes CASSYGRGADTQYF.

At least ten counts were recorded for this clonotype. This chain links TRBV7-3 with TRBJ1-1; D possibly corresponds to TRBD1 (6 bases). The length of the CDR3 is 15 residues. Per germline, CDR1 SGHTA and CDR2 FQGTGA. The V and J ends lost 5 bases and 5 bases respectively, with 18 bases between them. CDR3 sequence: CASSPRGGRYTEAFF. CDR3 DNA sequence: TGTGCCAGCAGCCCGAGGGGGGGCAGGTATACTGAAGCTTTCTTT.

This clonotype was recorded at least ten times. V usage is TRBV6-2 or TRBV6-3 and J usage is TRBJ2-2, with 9 bases identical to TRBD2. The CDR3 is 17 amino acids. V shed 6 bases and J 0 bases; nucleotides not matched to a gene: 8. Germline lookup yields CDR1 MNHEY and CDR2 SVGEGT. The CDR3 here is CASRRHASGTNTGELFF. CDR3 bases: TGTGCCAGCAGGCGACACGCTAGCGGGACGAACACCGGGGAGCTGTTTTTT.

This clonotype appeared many times. The chain recombines TRBV10-3 with TRBJ2-1, with TRBD2 matching 11 bases. The J segment lost 1 base and the V segment lost 3 bases, leaving 2 bases of the junction unmatched. Looked up from germline, CDR1 is ENHRY and CDR2 is SYGVKD. The CDR3 length is 16 residues. Here the CDR3 reads CAISDSGRESYNEQFF. The CDR3 nucleotides are TGTGCCATCAGTGATAGCGGGAGGGAGTCCTACAATGAGCAGTTCTTC.

This clonotype was detected a few times. The genes are TRBV20-1 and TRBJ2-1; 10 nucleotides agree with TRBD2. Trimming cost V 3 bases and J 8 bases; bases outside gene matches: 7. Per germline, CDR1 DFQATT and CDR2 SNEGSKA (reference sequence). This CDR3 spans 14 amino acids. For the CDR3, the DNA is TGCAGTGCTAGCTCTAGCGGGAGTAACGATGAGCAGTTCTTC. Translating gives CSASSSGSNDEQFF.

This clonotype was recorded many times. The chain employs TRBV5-6 and TRBJ1-5; tentatively, D is TRBD1 (6 bases). Germline loops: CDR1 SGHDT, CDR2 YYEEEE. CDR3 length equals 14 residues. V was shortened by 2 bases and J by 6 bases, with 12 bases between the two germline ends. This CDR3 is CASSFSGAAQPQHF. CDR3 DNA sequence: TGTGCCAGCAGCTTCTCGGGGGCGGCTCAGCCCCAGCATTTT.

The chain employs TRBV10-3 and TRBJ1-2, with D maybe TRBD1 (5 bases). The CDR3 sequence is 15 residues long. CDR1 and CDR2 (germline): ENHRY, SYGVKD. Trimming took 0 bases from V and 6 from J, leaving 14 bases between them. CDR3 DNA: TGTGCCATCAGTGAGTCGTCAGGGATACTGCATGGCTACACCTTC. Amino acids: CAISESSGILHGYTF.

Details on this clonotype: The junction departs from the called germline gene at one end, perhaps through a read error. V is TRBV7-8 and J is TRBJ2-3, with no clear D. The CDR3 covers 13 residues. The V gene's germline CDR1 is SGHVS and CDR2 FQNEAQ. CDR3 nucleotide sequence: TGTGCCAGGAGCTTAGGGCTATCGGATACGCAGTATTTT. Translating gives CARSLGLSDTQYF.

This chain connects TRBV10-3 to TRBJ1-5, with TRBD1 matching 8 bases. CDR1 and CDR2 from the germline V gene are ENHRY and SYGVKD. V dropped 6 bases and J dropped 4; count of bases not matched to a gene: 2. The CDR3 extends over 13 amino acids. The CDR3 nucleotides read TGTGCCATCAGGGACAGGGCTAATCAGCCCCAGCATTTT. This sequence encodes CAIRDRANQPQHF.

This clonotype was counted at least ten times. The V gene is TRBV6-5, the J gene TRBJ2-5; 9 bases align to TRBD2. The germline gives CDR1 MNHEY, CDR2 SVGAGI. V shed 10 bases and J 4 bases; nucleotides not matched to a gene: 13. The CDR3 loop spans 15 amino acids. The CDR3 DNA is TGTGCCACCACCGGACGAGCGGGAGGCGGAGAGACCCAGTACTTC. Its protein is CATTGRAGGGETQYF.

At least ten counts were recorded for this clonotype. The chain combines TRBV7-2 with TRBJ2-3; D is undetermined. V was trimmed by 2 bases and J by 0 bases, leaving 9 bases between them. Germline CDR1 and CDR2: SGHTA and FQGNSA. CDR3 size: 15 residues. The CDR3 DNA reads as TGTGCCAGCAGCTTACCGACGGCGAGCACAGATACGCAGTATTTT. As protein: CASSLPTASTDTQYF.